This T cell receptor (beta chain) derives from a study of blood T cell repertoires in COVID-19. Study context: Acute and convalescent COVID-19 samples came from the United States, Italy and Spain.

As originally analysed: Reference gene primer amplification gave nucleated cell count estimates. The method was immunoSEQ multiplex PCR; TCRdb's version includes in-frame clones alone and lacks a portion of them. The V and J calls and clone size come from that table; D and trimming were worked out from the DNA. The data hold 100,000 to 150,000 clones, with 80% observed a single time. The table lists this clone with a few counts. This CDR3 comprises 14 residues. V gave up 6 bases and J gave up 5 bases; unmatched junction bases: 6. Germline CDR1 SGHTA, CDR2 FQGTGA. The sequence derives from a human donor in a cohort sampled during active COVID-19. The material sequenced was peripheral blood. This chain uses TRBV7-3 with TRBJ2-2; 7 bases are a match to TRBD2. The CDR3 loop is CASSQPGGTGELFF. CDR3 sequence (DNA): TGTGCCAGCAGTCAACCCGGGGGGACCGGGGAGCTGTTTTTT.